The sequence of this T cell receptor (beta chain) was determined in a study of OX40 agonist ivuxolimab in advanced cancers. For the study at large: Those treated in dose escalation had hepatocellular carcinoma, melanoma, renal cell cancer or head and neck cancer.

V gave up 5 bases and J gave up 2 bases; unmatched junction bases: 6. Looked up from germline, CDR1 is SQVTM and CDR2 is ANQGSEA. This CDR3 contains 14 residues. The assay was immunoSEQ multiplex PCR, and TCRdb's table has in-frame clones only and misses some. This table holds 80,000 or so clones, 90% to 95% found once. Notes on the study in general: Clonal expansion from baseline to week 6 occurred in both CD4+ and CD8+ T cells.

Comment on this clone: The antigen is not known.

The source is an adult with an advanced solid tumor such as melanoma, head and neck, liver or kidney cancer. The chain is built from TRBV29-1 and TRBJ1-1; TRBD1 matches at 9 bases. The source material was CD4+ or CD8+ T cells sorted from blood, sampled in a trial of the OX40 agonist ivuxolimab. The CDR3 DNA sequence: TGCAGCGTTAAACAGGGGGCTGGTAACACTGAAGCTTTCTTT. Amino acids: CSVKQGAGNTEAFF.